A single sample gave rise to the 21 T cell receptor beta chains below, sequenced in a study of T cell responses to AZD1222 COVID-19 vaccine. Data came from immunoSEQ multiplex PCR; TCRdb stores just in-frame clones and leaves some out. The data hold 95,000 to 110,000 clones, with 75% to 90% observed a single time. The starting material was peripheral blood, obtained on day 0 of AZD1222 vaccination. Every receptor here comes from an adult in good health.

This clone was seen more than once but under ten times. Other nucleotide sequences from this sample produce the same CDR3. The chain employs TRBV27 and TRBJ1-6, with unresolved D. The CDR3 length is 13 residues. Germline CDR1 is MNHEY and CDR2 is SMNVEV (reference sequence). V was pared by 6 bases and J by 8 bases, with 11 bases between. CDR3 protein: CASSSRDYSPLHF. The CDR3 nucleotides are TGTGCCAGCAGCTCCCGGGATTATTCACCCCTCCACTTT.

V usage is TRBV7-3 and J usage is TRBJ2-7; D might be TRBD1 (5 bases). The length of the CDR3 is 14 residues. Germline loops: CDR1 SGHTA, CDR2 FQGTGA. Trimming removed 1 base at V and 5 bases at J, with 12 bases between. Here the CDR3 reads CASSLMPGKDEQYF. In nucleotides, the CDR3 is TGTGCCAGCAGCTTAATGCCAGGGAAAGACGAGCAGTACTTC.

This rearrangement joins TRBV5-1 to TRBJ2-5; TRBD1 matches at 11 bases. The V gene end was trimmed by 0 bases and the J gene end by 4 bases; junction bases not matched to a gene: 5. Germline V gene sequence: CDR1 SGHRS, CDR2 YFSETQ. This CDR3 has 16 residues. CDR3 DNA: TGCGCCAGCAGCTTGGGGCCGGACAGGGGGCGAGAGACCCAGTACTTC. Translating it yields CASSLGPDRGRETQYF.

The V call is TRBV6-5, the J call TRBJ1-2, with D possibly matching TRBD1 (6 bases). There are 13 residues in the CDR3. The V end was cut by 7 bases, the J end by 8 bases, with 17 bases between. Germline loops: CDR1 MNHEY, CDR2 SVGAGI. The chain's CDR3 is CASTERGSDGYTF. The CDR3 bases are TGTGCCAGCACCGAAAGGGGGAGCGACGGCTACACCTTC.

In this sample, this clone turned up once. A much larger clonotype is one base distant, so this may be a read error. The chain links TRBV6-5 to TRBJ2-1; 7 bases agree with TRBD1. Per germline, CDR1 MNHEY and CDR2 SVGAGI. Unmatched junction bases numbered 5, after V lost 6 bases and J lost 3 bases. The CDR3 loop spans 14 amino acids. The CDR3 region is CASSAGTVYNEQFF. CDR3 sequence (DNA): TGTGCCAGCAGCGCCGGGACAGTCTACAATGAGCAGTTCTTC.

The chain carries TRBV19 and TRBJ1-4, with TRBD1 matching over 8 bases. Germline loops: CDR1 LNHDA, CDR2 SQIVND (reference sequence). The CDR3 has 16 residues. The V gene end was trimmed by 3 bases and the J gene end by 7 bases; junction bases not matched to a gene: 10. The CDR3 nucleotides read TGTGCCAGTAGTATCAAACAGGGGGTTGGCGGTGAAAAACTGTTTTTT. It specifies CASSIKQGVGGEKLFF.

This clone was seen once. The gene calls are TRBV29-1 and TRBJ2-1; no clear D. This CDR3 is built from 13 residues. CDR1 and CDR2 (germline): SQVTM, ANQGSEA. V was shortened by 3 bases and J by 9 bases, with 15 bases between the two germline ends. The CDR3, as DNA: TGCAGCGTTGACTGGCAGGCCTTAGGTGAGCAGTTCTTC. Translated: CSVDWQALGEQFF.

The rearrangement uses TRBV4-1 and TRBJ2-1, with D tentatively TRBD1 (5 bases). The CDR3 length is 14 residues. Germline V gene data show CDR1 as MGHRA and CDR2 as YSYEKL. The V gene lost 4 bases and the J gene lost 9 bases, with 16 bases spanning the gap. The CDR3 loop reads CASSPHEGVSEQFF. The CDR3 DNA sequence: TGCGCCAGCAGCCCCCACGAAGGGGTTAGTGAGCAGTTCTTC.

This chain joins TRBV6-5 and TRBJ1-2; D is perhaps TRBD1 (6 bases). The CDR3 covers 12 residues. CDR1 is MNHEY, CDR2 SVGAGI, per germline. The V gene lost 4 bases and the J gene lost 8 bases, with 11 bases spanning the gap. The CDR3 region is CASSSGGDGYTF. DNA of the CDR3: TGTGCCAGCAGTTCCGGGGGCGACGGCTACACCTTC.

This clone was recorded only once. The rearrangement uses TRBV27 and TRBJ2-7; 8 nucleotides line up with TRBD2. The germline V gene has CDR1 MNHEY and CDR2 SMNVEV (reference sequence). This CDR3 is built from 15 residues. V lost 6 bases, J lost 2 bases, and 9 bases stayed unmatched. In DNA, the CDR3 is TGTGCCAGCAGCCGAAGCGGGAGTTCCCCCTACGAGCAGTACTTC. Residues: CASSRSGSSPYEQYF.

The chain recombines TRBV19 with TRBJ1-6; D gene uncertain. V gave up 3 bases and J gave up 11 bases, with 8 bases separating them. Germline V CDR1 and CDR2: LNHDA, SQIVND (reference sequence). This CDR3 has 12 residues. The CDR3 spells CASSIGTPPLHF. The CDR3 DNA reads TGTGCCAGTAGTATCGGTACCCCACCCCTCCACTTT.

This chain connects TRBV11-2 to TRBJ2-7; D is possibly TRBD1 (6 bases). Trimming stripped 0 bases from V and 10 bases from J, with 10 bases between. Germline V gives CDR1 SGHAT, CDR2 FQNNGV. This CDR3 is 12 amino acids long. CDR3 nucleotide sequence: TGTGCCAGCAGCTTAGATGAAGGGACACAGTACTTC. Encoded protein: CASSLDEGTQYF.

This clone was seen a single time. The V and J genes are TRBV7-3 and TRBJ1-2; D is possibly TRBD1 (6 bases). Germline V gives CDR1 SGHTA, CDR2 FQGTGA. The CDR3 runs 13 residues. V was shortened by 2 bases and J by 6 bases, with 10 bases between the two germline ends. CDR3 residues: CASSLGQPHGYTF. In nucleotides, the CDR3 is TGTGCCAGCAGCTTAGGACAGCCTCATGGCTACACCTTC. The full variable domain, completed using reference TRBV7-3 and TRBJ1-2, is GAGVSQTPSNKVTEKGKYVELRCDPISGHTALYWYRQSLGQGPEFLIYFQGTGAADDSGLPNDRFFAVRPEGSVSTLKIQRTERGDSAVYLCASSLGQPHGYTFGSGTRLTVV.

This clone has only one observation. The V and J genes are TRBV7-2 and TRBJ1-2; 8 bases are shared with TRBD1. J gave up 3 bases and V 6 bases, and 3 bases lay outside the gene matches. CDR3 size: 13 residues. Germline CDR1 and CDR2: SGHTA and FQGNSA. The CDR3 spells CASRPGQDYGYTF. The DNA for the CDR3 is TGTGCCAGCAGGCCGGGACAGGACTATGGCTACACCTTC.

The V and J genes are TRBV5-1 and TRBJ1-5, with 8 bases lining up with TRBD1. The CDR3 length is 15 residues. In germline, CDR1 is SGHRS, CDR2 YFSETQ. The ends lost 0 bases at V and 2 bases at J; junction bases unmatched: 1. This CDR3 is CASSLEGQGNQPQHF. The CDR3 coding sequence is TGCGCCAGCAGCTTGGAGGGACAGGGCAATCAGCCCCAGCATTTT.

This chain connects TRBV29-1 to TRBJ2-1, with D perhaps TRBD2 (5 bases). The ends were cut back, 8 bases at V and 7 bases at J, with 18 bases in the middle. CDR1 is SQVTM, CDR2 ANQGSEA, per germline. This CDR3 contains 13 residues. CDR3 nucleotides: TGCAGCACGGGCGAGGGCCCTCGGAATGAGCAGTTCTTC. It translates to CSTGEGPRNEQFF.

The chain couples TRBV11-2 to TRBJ2-1; 8 nucleotides line up with TRBD1. V shed 5 bases and J 6 bases; nucleotides not matched to a gene: 3. In germline, CDR1 is SGHAT, CDR2 FQNNGV. The CDR3 spans 13 residues. CDR3 bases: TGTGCCAGCAGCGGTACAGGGGGCAATGAGCAGTTCTTC. It specifies CASSGTGGNEQFF.

Only one count was recorded for this clone. This rearrangement joins TRBV4-2 to TRBJ1-5; D remains ambiguous. The ends were cut back, 0 bases at V and 0 bases at J, with 12 bases in the middle. The CDR3 sequence is 17 residues long. Germline loops: CDR1 LGHNA, CDR2 YNFKEQ. The CDR3 reads CASSQDPHLYSNQPQHF. Written as DNA, the CDR3 is TGTGCCAGCAGCCAAGACCCGCACCTTTATAGCAATCAGCCCCAGCATTTT.

This sequence joins TRBV27 and TRBJ2-3; 10 bases agree with TRBD2. The germline gives CDR1 MNHEY, CDR2 SMNVEV (reference sequence). Losses at the gene ends were 4 bases for V and 7 bases for J; bases not matched to a gene: 14. This CDR3 has 17 residues. CDR3 in DNA: TGTGCCAGCAGTTCCCTAATTACTAGCGGGGAGCGTAATACGCAGTATTTT. It translates to CASSSLITSGERNTQYF.

The gene calls are TRBV27 and TRBJ2-5; 12 bases align to TRBD2. Trimming removed 5 bases from V and 2 bases from J; junction bases left unmatched: 6. Germline V gene sequence: CDR1 MNHEY, CDR2 SMNVEV (reference sequence). CDR3 size: 16 residues. CDR3 residues: CASSPLGTSGQETQYF. CDR3 nucleotides: TGTGCCAGCAGTCCCCTCGGGACTAGCGGGCAAGAGACCCAGTACTTC.

This clone was seen just once. V usage is TRBV19 and J usage is TRBJ1-1; D perhaps matches TRBD1 (5 bases). The V gene's germline CDR1 is LNHDA and CDR2 SQIVND (reference sequence). The CDR3 length is 16 residues. The ends were cut back, 3 bases at V and 1 base at J, with 15 bases in the middle. The CDR3 loop is CASSIPRQRWNTEAFF. CDR3 in DNA: TGTGCCAGTAGTATCCCTCGACAGAGATGGAACACTGAAGCTTTCTTT.